This record concerns one T cell receptor (beta chain) sequence. Its antigen is undetermined. The study sequenced cultured CD4+ T cell DNA using the Oncomine TCR Beta short-read assay. In this case, cultured CD4+ T cells provided the extracted genomic DNA. MiXCR, run by TCRdb on the PCR reads, gives a single entry per CDR3 protein. In the table there are about 6,800 distinct CDR3 sequences, under 45% of which are singletons. The entry originates in a study of vaccination and CD4 T cells after COVID-19. Study in general: Median draw time for post-COVID samples was 85 to 110 days post-diagnosis (range 35 to 161). Each control culture was treated with a CEFX pool, an HIV-1 Nef pool, or no peptide.

The CDR3 totals 17 residues. J lost 0 bases, V lost 1 base, and 6 bases had no gene match. Per the germline V gene, CDR1 is KGHSH and CDR2 is LQKENI. Treatment described: roughly 10-day PBMC culture with coronavirus spike peptide pools or control peptides (ViraFEST assay). Samples of CD4+ T cells were obtained from the unexposed donor before the COVID-19 pandemic (2011-2018). Overall study findings and caveats: The rise in median SARS-CoV-2-reactive clonotypes, from approximately 21 to 40, was not significant.

V usage is TRBV18 and J usage is TRBJ2-3, with 8 nucleotides matching TRBD2. Material for sequencing was CD4+ T cells from blood, cultured in vitro. The sequence came from a human donor in good health. DNA for the CDR3: TGTGCCAGCTCACCACTGAGGGCTAGCGGGAGCACAGATACGCAGTATTTT. This translates into CASSPLRASGSTDTQYF.